This TCR beta chain is from a study of prognosis after radiotherapy for stage I lung cancer. Looked up from germline, CDR1 is SGHRS and CDR2 is YFSETQ. The trim removed 4 bases at V and 14 bases at J, leaving 17 bases unmatched. CDR3 length: 15 amino acids. Template was genomic DNA; TCR beta CDR3 amplified in two multiplex PCR rounds. Amplification during the initial PCR round employed primers specific to each TRBV and TRBJ gene. TCRdb reprocessed the multiplex PCR reads via MiXCR and lists one record per CDR3 protein. Here the sample spans about 15,000 distinct CDR3 sequences, 35% to 40% being singletons.

This specimen consisted of PBMCs, obtained before or after stereotactic body radiation therapy (not recorded which). This sequence was found in a donor aged 50 or older with non-small cell lung cancer. The chain carries TRBV5-1 and TRBJ2-1; 8 nucleotides line up with TRBD2. CDR3 amino acids: CASSPRLASTDGKFF. CDR3 DNA sequence: TGCGCCAGCAGCCCCCGACTAGCGAGCACCGATGGGAAGTTCTTC.